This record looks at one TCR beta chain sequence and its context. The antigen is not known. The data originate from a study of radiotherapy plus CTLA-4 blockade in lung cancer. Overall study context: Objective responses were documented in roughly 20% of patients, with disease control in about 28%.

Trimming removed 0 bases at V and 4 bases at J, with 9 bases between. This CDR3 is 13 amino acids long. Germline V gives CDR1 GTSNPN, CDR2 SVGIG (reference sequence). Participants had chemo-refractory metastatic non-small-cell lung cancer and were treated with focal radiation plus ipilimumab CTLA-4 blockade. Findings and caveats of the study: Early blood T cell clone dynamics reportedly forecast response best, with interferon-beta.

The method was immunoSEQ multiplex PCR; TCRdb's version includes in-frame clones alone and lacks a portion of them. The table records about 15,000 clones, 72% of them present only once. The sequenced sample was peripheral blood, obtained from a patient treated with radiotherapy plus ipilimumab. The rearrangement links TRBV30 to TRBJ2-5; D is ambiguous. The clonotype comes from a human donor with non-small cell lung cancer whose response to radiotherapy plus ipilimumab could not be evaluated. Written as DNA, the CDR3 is TGTGCCTGGAGTGTACTTCTTAGAGAGACCCAGTACTTC. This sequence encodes CAWSVLLRETQYF.